Sequencing of this TCR beta chain was carried out in a study of blood T cell repertoires in COVID-19. Study-level information: There were acute and convalescent COVID-19 samples, and they came from the United States, Italy and Spain. From T cells, B-cell-depleted T cells, or PBMCs came the material, which was cDNA or gDNA.

Source study methods: Counts of nucleated cells, estimated from reference gene primer amplification, were obtained. Repertoires were generated with immunoSEQ multiplex PCR, while TCRdb's copy carries only in-frame clones and drops some. The DNA gave D and trimming, while V, J and clone size come from that table. The sample holds 50,000 to 65,000 clones, about 86% seen once. J lost 7 bases, V lost 4 bases, and 10 bases had no gene match. CDR1 and CDR2 (germline): SGDLS, YYNGEE. The CDR3 length is 16 residues. The clonotype comes from a human donor in a cohort sampled during active COVID-19. Sequences were obtained from peripheral blood. The gene calls are TRBV9 and TRBJ1-4; 10 nucleotides match TRBD1. CDR3: CASSPSPTGGGEKLFF. In DNA, the CDR3 is TGTGCCAGCAGCCCGTCGCCGACAGGGGGCGGTGAAAAACTGTTTTTT.